These T cell receptor beta chains were read from a single sample in a study of shared clonotypes between healthy human individuals. Measured with immunoSEQ multiplex PCR; TCRdb has only the in-frame clones, and not every one. The table has 2,100,000 or so clones, approximately 95% seen once. The sample comprised naive CD4+ T cells sorted from blood. The source of these receptors is a man between 18 and 35 years old in good health. Both conserved end residues are part of each CDR3. The D gene is left open where the match is weak. Size is stated for part of the rows, as once, few or many counts, or as a class when the clone is expanded.

TRBJ2-3 | TRBD1 | - | TRBV4-1 | CASSPRSGQGTDTQYF | TGCGCCAGCAGCCCCCGGTCCGGACAGGGGACAGATACGCAGTATTTT
TRBJ2-6 | - | - | TRBV5-1 | CASRGDGSGANVLTF | TGCGCCAGCAGGGGGGATGGGTCCGGGGCCAACGTCCTGACTTTC
TRBJ2-5 | TRBD1 | - | TRBV7-9 | CASSLDGRGPQETQYF | TGTGCCAGCAGCTTAGACGGCAGGGGGCCGCAAGAGACCCAGTACTTC
TRBJ2-7 | - | - | TRBV7-2 | CASSEPPYYEQYF | TGTGCCAGCAGCGAACCCCCTTACTACGAGCAGTACTTC
TRBJ1-5 | - | - | TRBV30 | CAWSAGNQPQHF | TGTGCCTGGAGCGCAGGGAATCAGCCCCAGCATTTT
TRBJ2-2 | - | - | TRBV6-4 | CASSSWGDTGELFF | TGTGCCAGCAGTTCGTGGGGGGACACCGGGGAGCTGTTTTTT
TRBJ1-1 | - | - | TRBV18 | CASSQGVDTEAFF | TGTGCCAGCTCACAGGGGGTCGACACTGAAGCTTTCTTT
TRBJ2-7 | TRBD1 | - | TRBV19 | CASSQTTGGYEQYF | TGTGCCAGTAGTCAAACGACAGGGGGATACGAGCAGTACTTC
TRBJ2-2 | - | - | TRBV6-6 | CASSSAAQYTGELFF | TGTGCCAGCAGTTCGGCGGCACAATACACCGGGGAGCTGTTTTTT
TRBJ1-4 | - | - | TRBV5-4 | CASSLTHGTKNEKLFF | TGTGCCAGCAGCTTGACCCACGGGACAAAAAATGAAAAACTGTTTTTT
TRBJ2-7 | TRBD2 | - | TRBV4-3 | CASSQEGGDSGLYEQYF | TGCGCCAGCAGCCAAGAGGGGGGGGATTCGGGTCTCTACGAGCAGTACTTC
TRBJ2-5 | - | - | TRBV2 | CASSQDSNQETQYF | TGTGCCAGCAGTCAGGACAGCAACCAAGAGACCCAGTACTTC
TRBJ2-6 | - | - | TRBV19 | CASSWGTGANVLTF | TGTGCCAGTAGTTGGGGGACTGGGGCCAACGTCCTGACTTTC
TRBJ1-2 | TRBD1 | - | TRBV6-1 | CASSLTGAHYGYTF | TGTGCCAGCAGCCTAACAGGGGCCCACTATGGCTACACCTTC
TRBJ1-5 | - | - | TRBV5-4 | CASSLSPSNQPQHF | TGTGCCAGCAGCTTGAGTCCTAGCAATCAGCCCCAGCATTTT
TRBJ2-3 | - | - | TRBV6-5 | CASSYGTHHTDTQYF | TGTGCCAGCAGTTACGGGACCCACCACACAGATACGCAGTATTTT
TRBJ2-1 | - | - | TRBV7-9 | CASSSGQGGLNEQFF | TGTGCCAGCAGCTCTGGACAGGGAGGGTTGAATGAGCAGTTCTTC
TRBJ2-1 | TRBD2 | - | TRBV6-1 | CASSDRLVAGPLNEQFF | TGTGCCAGCAGTGATCGGCTCGTAGCGGGGCCCCTCAATGAGCAGTTCTTC
TRBJ1-5 | TRBD1 | - | TRBV5-4 | CASSQGTGTNQPQHF | TGTGCCAGCAGCCAGGGGACAGGGACGAATCAGCCCCAGCATTTT
TRBJ1-2 | - | once | TRBV25-1 | CASSPLRGPTYYGYTF | TGTGCCAGCAGCCCGCTTAGGGGTCCGACTTACTATGGCTACACCTTC
TRBJ2-1 | - | - | TRBV7-2 | CASSFSGNNEQFF | TGTGCCAGCAGCTTTAGCGGTAACAATGAGCAGTTCTTC
TRBJ2-7 | - | - | TRBV11-2 | CASSVFWAPGEQYF | TGTGCCAGCAGCGTATTCTGGGCTCCGGGCGAGCAGTACTTC
TRBJ2-1 | - | - | TRBV4-1 | CASSQGLLAPRGSSHNEQFF | TGCGCCAGCAGCCAAGGCCTACTAGCCCCGCGTGGATCATCCCACAATGAGCAGTTCTTC
TRBJ1-4 | - | - | TRBV5-1 | CASSLAAGSNEKLFF | TGCGCCAGCAGCTTGGCCGCAGGGTCTAATGAAAAACTGTTTTTT
TRBJ2-7 | - | - | TRBV7-2 | CASSPGQTNYEQYF | TGTGCCAGCAGCCCCGGACAGACCAACTACGAGCAGTACTTC
TRBJ2-7 | TRBD2 | - | TRBV7-2 | CASSLVAGGPSYEQYF | TGTGCCAGCAGCTTAGTAGCGGGAGGGCCTTCCTACGAGCAGTACTTC
TRBJ2-2 | TRBD1 | - | TRBV6-1 | CASRRQGSGELFF | TGTGCCAGCAGAAGACAGGGGTCCGGGGAGCTGTTTTTT
TRBJ2-5 | TRBD1 | - | TRBV7-8 | CASSPGQLKEETQYF | TGTGCCAGCAGTCCGGGACAGCTTAAGGAAGAGACCCAGTACTTC
TRBJ2-7 | TRBD1 | - | TRBV6-6 | CASSYGTGGYEQYF | TGTGCCAGCAGTTACGGGACAGGGGGGTACGAGCAGTACTTC
TRBJ2-2 | - | - | TRBV7-3 | CASSYGPINTGELFF | TGTGCCAGCAGCTATGGACCGATAAACACCGGGGAGCTGTTTTTT
TRBJ1-3 | - | - | TRBV11-2 | CASSLQVAGNTIYF | TGTGCCAGCAGCCTGCAGGTAGCTGGAAACACCATATATTTT
TRBJ1-5 | TRBD1 | - | TRBV29-1 | CGTGGFDNQPQHF | TGCGGGACAGGGGGCTTTGACAATCAGCCCCAGCATTTT
TRBJ1-5 | - | - | TRBV19 | CASTMRGINQPQHF | TGTGCCAGTACTATGCGCGGTATAAATCAGCCCCAGCATTTT
TRBJ2-2 | - | once | TRBV28 | CASRTQGSRGELFF | TGTGCCAGCAGAACTCAGGGAAGTCGGGGGGAGCTGTTTTTT
TRBJ1-3 | - | - | TRBV10-2 | CASSISGLGNTIYF | TGCGCCAGCAGTATTAGCGGTCTAGGAAACACCATATATTTT
TRBJ1-1 | - | - | TRBV18 | CASSPSEVMNTEAFF | TGTGCCAGCTCACCGTCGGAGGTTATGAACACTGAAGCTTTCTTT
TRBJ2-7 | TRBD1 | - | TRBV11-2 | CASSQPTGTGIYEQYF | TGTGCCAGCAGTCAACCCACCGGGACAGGAATCTACGAGCAGTACTTC
TRBJ2-4 | - | - | TRBV28 | CASSLGILAKNIQYF | TGTGCCAGCAGTTTAGGTATATTAGCCAAAAACATTCAGTACTTC
TRBJ1-1 | - | - | TRBV18 | CASSQSWTVNTEAFF | TGTGCCAGCTCCCAGTCTTGGACAGTGAACACTGAAGCTTTCTTT
TRBJ1-1 | TRBD1 | few | TRBV11-3 | CASSLEKGALNTEAFF | TGTGCCAGCAGCTTAGAGAAGGGGGCCCTGAACACTGAAGCTTTCTTT
TRBJ1-2 | - | - | TRBV29-1 | CSVGLGGSYGYTF | TGCAGCGTTGGACTGGGGGGATCCTATGGCTACACCTTC
TRBJ2-5 | - | once | TRBV6-5 | CASSGTARGETQYF | TGTGCCAGCAGTGGGACTGCCCGGGGAGAGACCCAGTACTTC
TRBJ1-1 | - | - | TRBV25-1 | CASSDPGRGVGTEAFF | TGTGCCAGCAGTGATCCTGGTCGGGGGGTGGGGACTGAAGCTTTCTTT
TRBJ1-1 | - | - | TRBV2 | CASSLTGGMNTEAFF | TGTGCCAGCAGTCTGACGGGAGGAATGAACACTGAAGCTTTCTTT
TRBJ1-2 | - | - | TRBV29-1 | CSVDVQGNYGYTF | TGCAGCGTTGATGTCCAGGGCAACTATGGCTACACCTTC
TRBJ2-2 | - | - | TRBV30 | CAWNALGAGELFF | TGTGCCTGGAATGCGTTGGGGGCCGGGGAGCTGTTTTTT
TRBJ2-1 | - | - | TRBV6-5 | CASRLHRSSYNEQFF | TGTGCCAGCCGTCTCCACAGAAGCTCCTACAATGAGCAGTTCTTC
TRBJ1-2 | - | - | TRBV4-1 | CASSQGDSLYYGYTF | TGCGCCAGCAGCCAAGGTGACAGCCTCTACTATGGCTACACCTTC